The next 32 T cell receptor beta chains were all read from a single sample in a study of blood T cell repertoires in COVID-19 (dated by TCRdb to 2018 to 2021). Library preparation was by the immunoSEQ multiplex PCR assay. TCRdb mirrors the immuneACCESS table, restricted to in-frame sequences. Some clones are absent from its copies; in checked studies, under half trace to an unresolved V gene, and the reason for the others is unknown. The sample profile shows 200,000 to 250,000 clones; roughly 87% of them were found once. The ten largest clones add up to 5.5% to 8.5% of the sample. Sequenced sample: PBMCs or T cells enriched from blood (not recorded which). These receptors were obtained from a man aged 25-45 years in a cohort exposed to, infected with or recovered from COVID-19 (not recorded which).

The chain links TRBV5-1 to TRBJ2-2, with D maybe TRBD2 (6 bases). V lost 0 bases, J lost 2 bases, and 11 bases lay in between. Germline V gene data show CDR1 as SGHRS and CDR2 as YFSETQ. This CDR3 contains 16 residues. In DNA, the CDR3 is TGCGCCAGCAGCTTGGTTTGGGGGGAAAACACCGGGGAGCTGTTTTTT. Amino acids: CASSLVWGENTGELFF.

The chain has TRBV4-1 and TRBJ2-7, with D maybe TRBD1 (5 bases). The CDR3 runs 16 residues. V gave up 2 bases and J gave up 2 bases, with 16 bases separating them. CDR1 is MGHRA and CDR2 is YSYEKL in the germline V gene. CDR3 in DNA: TGCGCCAGCAGCCAACGAAGGACATCGAAAACCTACGAGCAGTACTTC. Translation: CASSQRRTSKTYEQYF.

This clone is a singleton in its sample. This rearrangement joins TRBV6-2 or TRBV6-3 to TRBJ2-7, with 9 bases aligning to TRBD2. Germline values: CDR1 MNHEY, CDR2 SVGEGT. This CDR3 is built from 17 residues. Unmatched junction bases numbered 9, after V lost 0 bases and J lost 3 bases. The CDR3 DNA follows: TGTGCCAGCAGTTACTCGACGGCTAGCGGGGTTTTCTACGAGCAGTACTTC. It encodes CASSYSTASGVFYEQYF.

This chain joins TRBV7-2 and TRBJ2-7, with 11 nucleotides matching TRBD2. The germline V gene has CDR1 SGHTA and CDR2 FQGNSA. Trimming at V came to 4 bases and at J to 3 bases, leaving 8 bases not matched to a gene. This CDR3 comprises 16 residues. The DNA for the CDR3 is TGTGCCAGCAGCTACAGAACCGGGACTAGCGGCTACGAGCAGTACTTC. Residues: CASSYRTGTSGYEQYF.

This chain uses TRBV5-1 with TRBJ1-4, with a weak D call TRBD1 (5 bases). The CDR3 contains 15 residues. V shed 0 bases and J shed 8 bases, with 14 bases lying between them. Germline V gene data show CDR1 as SGHRS and CDR2 as YFSETQ. The CDR3 DNA reads TGCGCCAGCAGCTTGGGGACATCGGTGGAGGAAAAACTGTTTTTT. This encodes CASSLGTSVEEKLFF.

The CDR3 DNA reads as TGTGCCATCAGACAGGGTAGTGCTGAAGCTTTCTTT. It codes for CAIRQGSAEAFF. This chain links TRBV10-3 with TRBJ1-1; tentative D call: TRBD1 (6 bases). The CDR3 sequence is 12 residues long. Germline V CDR1 and CDR2: ENHRY, SYGVKD. Deletions cut 6 bases from V and 6 bases from J, with 11 bases between.

The rearrangement uses TRBV28 and TRBJ2-1, with 13 bases aligning to TRBD2. The CDR3 is 17 amino acids. Trimming cost V 8 bases and J 8 bases; bases outside gene matches: 15. CDR1 and CDR2 (germline): MDHEN, SYDVKM. The CDR3 is CASGQGLRLAGGYEQFF. The CDR3 DNA reads as TGTGCCAGCGGACAGGGGTTAAGACTAGCGGGAGGCTATGAGCAGTTCTTC.

V and J are TRBV5-1 and TRBJ2-7, with D unclear. This CDR3 has 13 residues. CDR1 is SGHRS, CDR2 YFSETQ, per germline. The V end was cut by 4 bases, the J end by 6 bases, with 14 bases between. The CDR3 region is CASSLGSSFEQYF. The CDR3 nucleotides read TGCGCCAGCAGCCTGGGTTCGTCGTTCGAGCAGTACTTC.

This sequence joins TRBV7-2 and TRBJ2-1, with TRBD2 matching 7 bases. The V segment lost 5 bases and the J segment 7 bases; nucleotides outside the gene matches: 17. From germline, CDR1 is SGHTA and CDR2 FQGNSA. The CDR3 contains 17 residues. The CDR3, as DNA: TGTGCCAGCAGCCCAGCGGGGTTGGCGGGATGGGAGAATGAGCAGTTCTTC. It yields the protein CASSPAGLAGWENEQFF.

This sequence joins TRBV5-1 and TRBJ1-1, with 11 bases aligning to TRBD1. Germline-derived CDR1 and CDR2 are SGHRS and YFSETQ. J lost 10 bases, V lost 0 bases, and 8 bases had no gene match. The CDR3 runs to 15 residues. This CDR3 is CASSLEGGTGGLAFF. The CDR3 DNA follows: TGCGCCAGCAGCTTGGAGGGCGGGACAGGGGGTTTAGCTTTCTTT.

This clone was found once. Other DNA sequences in this sample translate to the same CDR3. V and J are TRBV18 and TRBJ1-2, with TRBD1 matching 10 bases. CDR3 length equals 13 residues. J gave up 8 bases and V 3 bases, and 3 bases lay outside the gene matches. Germline V gives CDR1 KGHSH, CDR2 LQKENI. The CDR3 here is CASSPGTGVGYTF. The CDR3 DNA is TGTGCCAGCTCACCCGGGACAGGGGTCGGCTACACCTTC.

The genes are TRBV9 and TRBJ1-3; weak D call: TRBD1 (5 bases). V was cut by 0 bases and J by 8 bases, with 15 bases left in between. The CDR3 extends over 15 amino acids. Germline V gives CDR1 SGDLS, CDR2 YYNGEE. This CDR3 reads CASSVGSGTQDTIYF. CDR3 DNA: TGTGCCAGCAGCGTAGGGTCCGGGACTCAAGACACCATATATTTT.

The CDR3 nucleotides are TGTGCCAGCAGCTTAACCGGGACAGGGGCAGGTAATGAGCAGTTCTTC. Its protein product is CASSLTGTGAGNEQFF. V usage is TRBV11-2 and J usage is TRBJ2-1; 10 nucleotides match TRBD1. CDR1 and CDR2 from the germline V gene are SGHAT and FQNNGV. The CDR3 spans 16 residues. Trimming took 2 bases from V and 7 from J; bases not matched to a gene: 8.

This clone was seen once. Compared with germline, one end of the junction differs, possibly owing to a read error. The chain employs TRBV28 and TRBJ2-7, with 13 bases aligning to TRBD2. The CDR3 has 16 residues. CDR1 and CDR2 from the germline V gene are MDHEN and SYDVKM. CDR3 sequence (DNA): TGTGCCAGCAGTCCACTCGGGGGACTAGCGGGACCTCAGCAGTGCTTC. The encoded protein is CASSPLGGLAGPQQCF.

The chain carries TRBV11-2 and TRBJ1-2; maybe TRBD1 (6 bases). Germline lookup yields CDR1 SGHAT and CDR2 FQNNGV. The CDR3 extends over 15 amino acids. Trimming stripped 0 bases from V and 8 bases from J, with 16 bases between. The CDR3 is CASSLEAGVATGYTF. The CDR3 DNA sequence: TGTGCCAGCAGCTTAGAAGCAGGGGTGGCCACGGGCTACACCTTC. The whole variable domain, remainder taken from reference TRBV11-2 and TRBJ1-2, is EAGVAQSPRYKIIEKRQSVAFWCNPISGHATLYWYQQILGQGPKLLIQFQNNGVVDDSQLPKDRFSAERLKGVDSTLKIQPAKLEDSAVYLCASSLEAGVATGYTFGSGTRLTVV.

The chain is built from TRBV6-5 and TRBJ1-2, with a weak D call TRBD1 (6 bases). V was clipped by 8 bases and J by 5 bases, with 15 bases between them. There are 13 residues in the CDR3. CDR1 is MNHEY and CDR2 is SVGAGI in the germline V gene. CDR3 protein: CASQRQEGYGYTF. CDR3 nucleotide sequence: TGTGCCAGCCAAAGACAGGAAGGGTATGGCTACACCTTC.

The chain joins TRBV9 to TRBJ2-1; tentative D call: TRBD2 (5 bases). The V gene's germline CDR1 is SGDLS and CDR2 YYNGEE. The CDR3 has 16 residues. Between the trimmed V and J ends, which lost 4 bases and 4 bases, there was a span of 18 bases. The CDR3 sequence is CASSTTARGLYNEQFF. DNA for the CDR3: TGTGCCAGCAGCACGACGGCTAGAGGGCTATACAATGAGCAGTTCTTC.

The chain combines TRBV9 with TRBJ1-5, with TRBD1 matching over 9 bases. CDR3 length: 14 amino acids. CDR1 and CDR2 from the germline V gene are SGDLS and YYNGEE. J was trimmed by 2 bases and V by 4 bases; bases with no gene match: 1. CDR3 amino acids: CASSRDRGNQPQHF. CDR3 nucleotide sequence: TGTGCCAGCAGCCGGGACAGGGGCAATCAGCCCCAGCATTTT.

This clone was seen more than once but under ten times. The CDR3 loop reads CASSPGTGGFNGYTF. The CDR3 DNA is TGTGCCAGCAGCCCTGGGACAGGGGGCTTCAATGGCTACACCTTC. V is TRBV16 and J is TRBJ1-2; 12 bases line up with TRBD1. The germline CDR1 and CDR2 sequences are KGHSY and FQNENV. The CDR3 has 15 amino acids. V lost 4 bases to trimming and J lost 6 bases; unmatched junction nucleotides: 6. The full variable domain, rest sourced from reference TRBV16 and TRBJ1-2, is GEEVAQTPKHLVRGEGQKAKLYCAPIKGHSYVFWYQQVLKNEFKFLISFQNENVFDETGMPKERFSAKCLPNSPCSLEIQATKLEDSAVYFCASSPGTGGFNGYTFGSGTRLTVV.

The chain combines TRBV27 with TRBJ2-1, with a tentative D call TRBD2 (6 bases). Germline V gene lookup returns CDR1 MNHEY and CDR2 SMNVEV (reference sequence). The germline V and J ends were trimmed by 3 bases and 4 bases, with 13 bases remaining between them. The CDR3 sequence is 15 residues long. CDR3 nucleotide sequence: TGTGCCAGCAGTTTTTGGTTGGGGGGTTACAATGAGCAGTTCTTC. Amino acids: CASSFWLGGYNEQFF.

The V call is TRBV19, the J call TRBJ1-2, with 8 nucleotides matching TRBD1. CDR3 size: 17 residues. V shed 3 bases, J shed 4 bases, and the junction held 13 bases outside the gene matches. Looked up from germline, CDR1 is LNHDA and CDR2 is SQIVND (reference sequence). CDR3 nucleotides: TGTGCCAGTAGTATGAGGTACGAAGGACAGGGAGGCTATGGCTACACCTTC. Amino acids: CASSMRYEGQGGYGYTF.

V usage is TRBV9 and J usage is TRBJ2-3; 11 bases are shared with TRBD2. J lost 5 bases, V lost 4 bases, and 6 bases had no gene match. CDR1 is SGDLS, CDR2 YYNGEE, per germline. The CDR3 is 15 amino acids. CDR3 protein: CASSNSGRALDTQYF. The DNA for the CDR3 is TGTGCCAGCAGCAATAGCGGGAGGGCCTTAGATACGCAGTATTTT.

This rearrangement joins TRBV19 to TRBJ2-1; D is possibly TRBD1 (5 bases). Trimming took off 0 bases at V and 8 bases at J, with 5 bases between the two ends. Per germline, CDR1 LNHDA and CDR2 SQIVND (reference sequence). This CDR3 spans 12 amino acids. Written as DNA, the CDR3 is TGTGCCAGTAGTATAGACAGGGATGAGCAGTTCTTC. The encoded protein is CASSIDRDEQFF.

The chain has TRBV24-1 and TRBJ1-5; 8 positions agree with TRBD1. Germline CDR1 and CDR2: KGHDR and SFDVKD. The trim removed 6 bases at V and 5 bases at J, leaving 11 bases unmatched. This CDR3 spans 16 amino acids. CDR3 amino acids: CATSQSDRELDQPQHF. The DNA of the CDR3 is TGTGCCACCAGTCAATCGGACAGGGAGTTGGATCAGCCCCAGCATTTT.

The chain combines TRBV10-1 with TRBJ2-5; TRBD2 matches at 10 bases. Trimming cost V 2 bases and J 4 bases; bases outside gene matches: 10. Germline V gene lookup returns CDR1 WNHNN and CDR2 SYGVQD (reference sequence). The length of the CDR3 is 17 residues. The CDR3 DNA reads as TGCGCCAGCAGTGAGAGAATAGCGGGAGGAGGGAGAGAGACCCAGTACTTC. Translated: CASSERIAGGGRETQYF.

This clone was observed once. This chain joins TRBV28 and TRBJ1-1, with no clear D. Germline loops: CDR1 MDHEN, CDR2 SYDVKM. There are 13 residues in the CDR3. Trimming left V 5 bases short and J 0 bases short, with 7 bases between. The CDR3 nucleotides read TGTGCCAGCAGTCAGGCGTTGAACACTGAAGCTTTCTTT. This translates into CASSQALNTEAFF.

The chain joins TRBV27 to TRBJ1-2; D is possibly TRBD1 (6 bases). The CDR3 has 15 residues. Trimming stripped 8 bases from V and 3 bases from J, with 19 bases between. Looked up from germline, CDR1 is MNHEY and CDR2 is SMNVEV (reference sequence). Here the CDR3 DNA reads TGTGCCAGCGGGGGCGTAAGGGGCGCCTACTATGGCTACACCTTC. Amino acid sequence: CASGGVRGAYYGYTF.

This rearrangement joins TRBV28 to TRBJ2-3; 11 bases map to TRBD2. J was trimmed by 2 bases and V by 4 bases; bases with no gene match: 5. Germline-derived CDR1 and CDR2 are MDHEN and SYDVKM. This CDR3 contains 16 residues. This CDR3 reads CASSSGTSGPTDTQYF. In nucleotides, the CDR3 is TGTGCCAGCAGTTCCGGGACTAGCGGACCCACAGATACGCAGTATTTT.

In this sample, this clone is medium-sized. The V gene is TRBV27, the J gene TRBJ1-1; no reliable D call. The germline gives CDR1 MNHEY, CDR2 SMNVEV (reference sequence). The CDR3 consists of 12 residues. V lost 8 bases and J lost 5, with 12 bases in between. CDR3 sequence: CASLTRGTEAFF. The CDR3 bases are TGTGCCAGCCTAACAAGAGGGACTGAAGCTTTCTTT.

The count of this clone is one. The rearrangement links TRBV4-1 to TRBJ2-1, with TRBD1 identical over 10 bases. The CDR3 extends over 17 amino acids. Losses at the gene ends were 0 bases for V and 9 bases for J; bases not matched to a gene: 11. Per the germline V gene, CDR1 is MGHRA and CDR2 is YSYEKL. CDR3 nucleotides: TGCGCCAGCAGCCAAGACATCCGGGACAGGGGTTTCAGTGAGCAGTTCTTC. Translated, it gives CASSQDIRDRGFSEQFF.

The chain links TRBV4-3 to TRBJ2-1, with D unclear. This CDR3 has 17 amino acids. V shed 3 bases and J shed 0 bases, with 15 bases lying between them. Germline V gene sequence: CDR1 LGHNA, CDR2 YSLEER. CDR3 residues: CASSQSLAVSSYNEQFF. In nucleotides, the CDR3 is TGCGCCAGCAGCCAGTCTCTCGCGGTTAGCTCCTACAATGAGCAGTTCTTC.

This clone was found a few times. The DNA of the CDR3 is TGCAGTGCAGCTAGGGAGACCCAGTACTTC. This encodes CSAARETQYF. The chain carries TRBV20-1 and TRBJ2-5; D uncertain. Trimming removed 6 bases from V and 5 bases from J, with 7 bases in between. Germline CDR1 DFQATT, CDR2 SNEGSKA (reference sequence). The CDR3 sequence is 10 residues long.